This is a list of T cell receptor beta chains from one sample in a study of cytomegalovirus exposure and HLA in healthy donors. Some clones are missing from TCRdb's copy, which holds only in-frame ones; the method was immunoSEQ multiplex PCR. The sample has roughly 99,000 clones, 79% seen once. Sequencing input: PBMCs. These receptors all stem from a woman between 40 and 55 years old in good health and CMV-seronegative. CDR3s include the opening cysteine and the closing phenylalanine or tryptophan.

v_call	cdr3_aa
TRBV16	CASSQSKQQGGQPQHF
TRBV9	CASSRSGSYNEQFF
TRBV4-3	CASSQGSGGDEQYF
TRBV6-5	CASKTWGEELFF
TRBV10-3	CAISGQMTGNNQPQNF
TRBV4-1	CASSHSTGWMNTEAFF
TRBV6-1	CASSGGGYKFYEQYF
TRBV10-2	CASRPTGSYNEQFF
TRBV5-1	CASSLAGGDSYEQYF
TRBV4-2	CASSQALAGGYEQYF
TRBV5-4	CASSATGGTGELFF
TRBV2	CASSYDRGRYEQYF
TRBV7-8	CASSLSAYEQYF
TRBV5-6	CASSFPGRPDTQYF
TRBV5-1	CASSRIRGYQETQYF
TRBV9	CASSVVPSGEPDTQYF
TRBV7-3	CASSLTLTSDDTQYF
TRBV7-6	CASRPGTGWNTIYF
TRBV11-2	CASSLGGLARYEQYF
TRBV6-6	CASSPGTADNQPQNF
TRBV5-1	CASSLEGGSFSYNEQFF
TRBV6-6	CASSYYQGGAEAFF
TRBV2	CASFDRKKATGELFF
TRBV5-6	CASSLGVTGGGRTEAFF
TRBV20-1	CSGGLLETQYF
TRBV5-6	CASSSRGNQPQNF
TRBV7-8	CASSLRPGESNTEAFF
TRBV5-1	CASSLETGVEAFF
TRBV4-3	CASSSDIGLNEKLFF
TRBV6-4	CASSDRGGDGNQPQHF
TRBV18	CASSPDRVGEQYF
TRBV6-5	CASSYGVRGSNSPLNF
TRBV19	CASRDRGKADTQYF
TRBV2	CASLTRPRGTNEKLFF
TRBV28	CASSLFRGSTEAFF
TRBV7-9	CASTEGSHQPQHF
TRBV5-4	CASSQKGADTQYF
TRBV15	CATRGTGGQGNEQYF
TRBV29-1	CSATKTGTGYEQYF
TRBV7-2	CASSLEQTGWGRQETQYF
TRBV5-1	CASSLDSRNQPQHF
TRBV9	CASSEGLASSTDTQYF
TRBV6-1	CANSAGTGGSYEQYF
TRBV18	CASSPETGRTQPQHF
TRBV9	CASSAGGAGAVDTQYF
TRBV7-6	CASSSAGGLTYNEQFF
TRBV30	CAWSRYMNTEAFF
TRBV9	CASSGDVRGSGYTF
TRBV19	CASSIPGADNQPQHF
TRBV18	CASSPPSRAYGYTF